The 31 T cell receptor beta chains below come from one sample, sequenced in a study of control samples from healthy donors and cancer patients. TCRdb's table, derived via immunoSEQ multiplex PCR, lists solely in-frame clones and lacks some. Among over 75,000 clones, roughly 86% were seen once, and the ten largest hold 2% to 2.5%. The source material was blood. The origin of the receptors is a man aged 55 to 70 in good health.

J is TRBJ1-1 and V is TRBV3-1 (or the pseudogene TRBV3-2); the match to TRBD1 covers 8 bases. Losses at the gene ends were 5 bases for V and 7 bases for J; bases not matched to a gene: 6. Germline CDR1 LGHDT, CDR2 YNNKEL (reference sequence). The CDR3 covers 13 residues. CDR3 nucleotides: TGTGCCAGCAGCTCGTTACAGGGGGATGAAGCTTTCTTT. It yields the protein CASSSLQGDEAFF.

The V call is TRBV2, the J call TRBJ2-3; 8 nucleotides line up with TRBD1. Germline CDR1 reads SNHLY; CDR2 reads FYNNEI. The CDR3 spans 16 residues. The V and J ends lost 5 bases and 2 bases, in that order; junction bases with no gene match: 9. In DNA form, the CDR3 reads TGTGCCAGCAGTCCCTGGGACAGGCTACTCACAGATACGCAGTATTTT. It yields the protein CASSPWDRLLTDTQYF.

The gene calls are TRBV6-6 and TRBJ1-5; D remains ambiguous. V was cut by 7 bases and J by 4 bases, with 14 bases left in between. Germline CDR1 MNHNY, CDR2 SVGAGI (reference sequence). The CDR3 runs to 14 residues. The CDR3 spells CASKLGQVNQPQHF. The DNA of the CDR3 is TGTGCCAGCAAACTCGGGCAGGTGAATCAGCCCCAGCATTTT.

This chain joins TRBV2 and TRBJ1-6, with D uncertain. V lost 6 bases, J lost 3 bases, and 9 bases lay in between. The CDR3 is 14 residues long. Germline CDR1 reads SNHLY; CDR2 reads FYNNEI. In nucleotides, the CDR3 is TGTGCCAGCAGGAAGGCAGTCTATAATTCACCCCTCCACTTT. Protein: CASRKAVYNSPLHF.

This clone was seen a few times. The genes are TRBV9 and TRBJ2-5; no firm D call. The V gene lost 0 bases and the J gene lost 9 bases, with 12 bases spanning the gap. The CDR3 has 13 amino acids. The germline V gene has CDR1 SGDLS and CDR2 YYNGEE. This CDR3 is CASSVGVPSAQYF. CDR3 nucleotide sequence: TGTGCCAGCAGCGTAGGGGTCCCCTCAGCCCAGTACTTC.

The J gene is TRBJ1-2, the V gene TRBV7-9; D remains unclear. Per the germline V gene, CDR1 is SEHNR and CDR2 is FQNEAQ (reference sequence). V was clipped by 1 base and J by 3 bases, with 6 bases between them. The CDR3 has 13 residues. The CDR3 DNA reads as TGTGCCAGCAGCTTAGAACAGCACTATGGCTACACCTTC. It translates to CASSLEQHYGYTF.

CDR3 protein: CASSQGLEWETQYF. The CDR3 nucleotides are TGTGCCAGCAGCCAAGGACTAGAATGGGAGACCCAGTACTTC. V and J are TRBV14 and TRBJ2-5; possibly TRBD2 for D (6 bases). The V and J ends lost 1 base and 5 bases respectively, with 11 bases between them. There are 14 residues in the CDR3. Germline V gene lookup returns CDR1 SGHDN and CDR2 FVKESK.

The chain links TRBV7-7 to TRBJ1-5; 7 bases fit TRBD1. Germline trimming cut 3 bases from V and 4 bases from J; bases unmatched to any gene: 9. The CDR3 loop spans 16 amino acids. Germline assignment: CDR1 SSHAT and CDR2 FNYEAQ (reference sequence). The CDR3 DNA sequence: TGTGCCAGCAGCTTCGACAGACAGGGACTTAATCAGCCCCAGCATTTT. Protein: CASSFDRQGLNQPQHF.

This chain joins TRBV19 and TRBJ2-1, with TRBD2 matching over 11 bases. V dropped 3 bases and J dropped 7; count of bases not matched to a gene: 8. The germline CDR1 and CDR2 sequences are LNHDA and SQIVND (reference sequence). The CDR3 runs 16 residues. CDR3: CASSILLPSGRNEQFF. The CDR3 coding sequence is TGTGCCAGTAGTATTCTCTTACCTAGCGGGAGGAATGAGCAGTTCTTC.

The chain links TRBV5-4 to TRBJ1-2, with a tentative D call TRBD1 (5 bases). V shed 6 bases and J shed 3 bases, with 18 bases lying between them. Germline V gene sequence: CDR1 SGHNT, CDR2 YYREEE (reference sequence). The CDR3 runs to 15 residues. CDR3 loop: CASTVGAGLHYGYTF. For the CDR3, the DNA is TGTGCCAGCACCGTTGGGGCAGGTCTTCACTATGGCTACACCTTC. The full variable domain, with the rest looked up from reference TRBV5-4 and TRBJ1-2, is ETGVTQSPTHLIKTRGQQVTLRCSSQSGHNTVSWYQQALGQGPQFIFQYYREEENGRGNFPPRFSGLQFPNYSSELNVNALELDDSALYLCASTVGAGLHYGYTFGSGTRLTVV.

The rearrangement uses TRBV30 and TRBJ2-1; 9 bases match TRBD1. The CDR3 has 14 amino acids. The trim removed 4 bases at V and 6 bases at J, leaving 7 bases unmatched. CDR1 GTSNPN and CDR2 SVGIG come from the germline V gene (reference sequence). The CDR3 DNA is TGTGCCTGGAATCTTGCGGACAGGGGCAATGAGCAGTTCTTC. It codes for CAWNLADRGNEQFF.

By its share, this clone is medium-sized. The J gene is TRBJ1-6, the V gene TRBV11-2; D gene ambiguous. The CDR3 extends over 14 amino acids. V lost 4 bases to trimming and J lost 7 bases, with 11 bases between them. Germline V gene data show CDR1 as SGHAT and CDR2 as FQNNGV. The CDR3 sequence is CASSSGMSNSPLHF. DNA of the CDR3: TGTGCCAGCAGCTCGGGTATGAGCAATTCACCCCTCCACTTT.

The chain carries TRBV7-9 and TRBJ2-2; a weak D match, TRBD1 (7 bases). Germline V gene lookup returns CDR1 SEHNR and CDR2 FQNEAQ (reference sequence). This CDR3 is 15 amino acids long. V lost 6 bases and J 2 bases, leaving 13 bases between the germline ends. This CDR3 is CASRRGTENTGELFF. CDR3 nucleotides: TGTGCCAGCAGACGCGGGACAGAAAACACCGGGGAGCTGTTTTTT.

The chain combines TRBV5-1 with TRBJ2-7, with 12 bases lining up with TRBD1. Per germline, CDR1 SGHRS and CDR2 YFSETQ. V lost 6 bases, J lost 7 bases, and 11 bases stayed unmatched. The CDR3 is 15 amino acids. The CDR3 is CASTRAGTGGREQYF. The CDR3 coding sequence is TGCGCCAGCACCCGGGCCGGGACAGGGGGCCGGGAGCAGTACTTC.

The genes are TRBV2 and TRBJ2-1; no reliable D call. The CDR3 runs 12 residues. V shed 8 bases and J shed 5 bases, with 10 bases lying between them. Per germline, CDR1 SNHLY and CDR2 FYNNEI. CDR3 coding DNA: TGTGCCAGCCGAGTGCTGAACAATGAGCAGTTCTTC. Its translation is CASRVLNNEQFF. The full variable domain, its missing parts supplied by reference TRBV2 and TRBJ2-1, is EPEVTQTPSHQVTQMGQEVILRCVPISNHLYFYWYRQILGQKVEFLVSFYNNEISEKSEIFDDQFSVERPDGSNFTLKIRSTKLEDSAMYFCASRVLNNEQFFGPGTRLTVL.

This chain connects TRBV21-1 to TRBJ1-4. TRBV21-1 is designated a pseudogene. The CDR3 has 17 amino acids. DNA for the CDR3: TGTGCCAGCAGCAAAGCGCGTCGGGGTTTTCTGGGAGAAAAACTGTTTTTT. Its protein product is CASSKARRGFLGEKLFF.

Only a few counts were recorded for this clone. This chain links TRBV15 with TRBJ1-1; the D gene is possibly TRBD1 (5 bases). The CDR3 totals 13 residues. Germline V gene data show CDR1 as LNHNV and CDR2 as YYDKDF (reference sequence). V was cut by 3 bases and J by 1 base, with 6 bases left in between. In DNA, the CDR3 is TGTGCCACCAGCAGTCAGGGGAACACTGAAGCTTTCTTT. This sequence encodes CATSSQGNTEAFF. The variable domain in full, completed from reference TRBV15 and TRBJ1-1, reads DAMVIQNPRYQVTQFGKPVTLSCSQTLNHNVMYWYQQKSSQAPKLLFHYYDKDFNNEADTPDNFQSRRPNTSFCFLDIRSPGLGDTAMYLCATSSQGNTEAFFGQGTRLTVV.

In DNA form, the CDR3 reads TGTGCCAGTACCGTCTCGGGACAGAGAAATTCACCCCTCCACTTT. Its protein is CASTVSGQRNSPLHF. The chain employs TRBV19 and TRBJ1-6; 7 bases map to TRBD1. Trimming at V came to 7 bases and at J to 7 bases, leaving 10 bases not matched to a gene. The CDR3 is 15 amino acids. Germline CDR1 reads LNHDA; CDR2 reads SQIVND (reference sequence).

This chain connects TRBV7-8 to TRBJ2-1; maybe TRBD2 (7 bases). This CDR3 contains 13 residues. Trimming pared 7 bases from V and 7 bases from J, leaving 14 bases between. Germline V gives CDR1 SGHVS, CDR2 FQNEAQ. The CDR3 spells CASMPGGQNEQFF. DNA of the CDR3: TGTGCCAGCATGCCGGGGGGCCAAAATGAGCAGTTCTTC.

This clone was recorded a few times. The chain carries TRBV16 and TRBJ2-7; TRBD1 or TRBD2 may be the D gene (5 bases each). The CDR3 has 12 amino acids. Trimming removed 4 bases at V and 9 bases at J, with 13 bases between. Germline V lookup: CDR1 KGHSY, CDR2 FQNENV. The CDR3: CASSPGQGRQYF. The CDR3, as DNA: TGTGCCAGCAGCCCTGGTCAGGGACGGCAGTACTTC.

As DNA, the CDR3 is TGTGCCAGCAGGAAAAGCAATCAGCCCCAGCATTTT. It encodes CASRKSNQPQHF. The chain employs TRBV6-6 and TRBJ1-5; D ambiguous. V lost 6 bases and J lost 1, with 4 bases in between. The CDR3 has 12 residues. Germline V gene lookup returns CDR1 MNHNY and CDR2 SVGAGI (reference sequence).

This clone came up a few times. The gene calls are TRBV9 and TRBJ1-1; D is unresolved. Per germline, CDR1 SGDLS and CDR2 YYNGEE. Trimming took off 0 bases at V and 4 bases at J, with 7 bases between the two ends. This CDR3 is 13 amino acids long. The CDR3 loop is CASSVGQFTEAFF. CDR3 bases: TGTGCCAGCAGCGTAGGACAATTCACTGAAGCTTTCTTT.

This clone was detected only once. The chain uses TRBV29-1 and TRBJ1-1, with TRBD1 as a possible D gene (6 bases). Germline V CDR1 and CDR2: SQVTM, ANQGSEA. The V gene lost 8 bases and the J gene lost 1 base, with 17 bases spanning the gap. This CDR3 contains 14 residues. Here the CDR3 DNA reads TGCAGCTCCAGGGGCAGATCAGGGAACACTGAAGCTTTCTTT. Protein sequence: CSSRGRSGNTEAFF.

J is TRBJ1-2 and V is TRBV6-1; TRBD1 is a possible D gene (5 bases). Germline V gives CDR1 MNHNS, CDR2 SASEGT. The CDR3 covers 16 residues. V was clipped by 2 bases and J by 0 bases, with 13 bases between them. This CDR3 reads CASSEIGTGANYGYTF. The CDR3 coding sequence is TGTGCCAGCAGTGAAATTGGTACAGGAGCTAACTATGGCTACACCTTC.

The CDR3 loop reads CASSFVGRNRLTASPLHF. CDR3 coding DNA: TGTGCCAGCAGTTTTGTTGGCCGGAACAGATTAACAGCTTCACCCCTCCACTTT. The chain is built from TRBV27 and TRBJ1-6; D call uncertain. The CDR3 is made up of 18 amino acids. Germline CDR1 and CDR2: MNHEY and SMNVEV (reference sequence). V shed 3 bases and J shed 9 bases, with 24 bases lying between them.

The rearrangement uses TRBV6-5 and TRBJ2-7; 9 positions match TRBD1. The V segment lost 4 bases and the J segment 5 bases; nucleotides outside the gene matches: 6. The CDR3 runs to 14 residues. Germline loops: CDR1 MNHEY, CDR2 SVGAGI. The CDR3 loop reads CASSSGTGINEQYF. In nucleotides, the CDR3 is TGTGCCAGCAGTTCCGGGACAGGGATCAACGAGCAGTACTTC.

The chain combines TRBV7-9 with TRBJ2-7; 9 bases fit TRBD1. The CDR3 runs to 13 residues. With 4 bases clipped from V and 5 bases from J, the junction kept 3 bases outside the gene matches. The germline gives CDR1 SEHNR, CDR2 FQNEAQ (reference sequence). CDR3 amino acids: CASSSWTGDEQYF. For the CDR3, the DNA is TGTGCCAGCAGCTCCTGGACAGGGGACGAGCAGTACTTC.

This chain links TRBV4-1 with TRBJ2-5; D is unclear. The CDR3 consists of 15 residues. The V and J ends lost 0 bases and 9 bases respectively, with 17 bases between them. CDR1 MGHRA and CDR2 YSYEKL come from the germline V gene. CDR3 in DNA: TGCGCCAGCAGCCAAGAGTACGGCGTCCTCCGGGCCCAGTACTTC. Translating gives CASSQEYGVLRAQYF.

The rearrangement joins TRBV7-9 to TRBJ2-3, with 11 bases matching TRBD2. V lost 8 bases, J lost 5 bases, and 6 bases stayed unmatched. CDR3 length: 14 residues. CDR1 is SEHNR, CDR2 FQNEAQ, per germline (reference sequence). The CDR3 sequence: CASLAGGMGDTQYF. The CDR3 nucleotides are TGTGCCAGCCTAGCGGGAGGTATGGGAGATACGCAGTATTTT.

The V gene is TRBV7-2, the J gene TRBJ1-1; 7 bases are a match to TRBD1. The J segment lost 5 bases and the V segment lost 5 bases, leaving 5 bases of the junction unmatched. The CDR3 has 13 amino acids. Germline assignment: CDR1 SGHTA and CDR2 FQGNSA. CDR3 sequence (DNA): TGTGCCAGCAGCCTAACAGGGGTTACTGAAGCTTTCTTT. Its protein is CASSLTGVTEAFF.

V and J are TRBV7-2 and TRBJ1-5; D may be TRBD1 (5 bases). V was cut by 2 bases and J by 6 bases, with 11 bases left in between. Germline V lookup: CDR1 SGHTA, CDR2 FQGNSA. CDR3 size: 14 residues. The CDR3 DNA sequence: TGTGCCAGCAGCTTATTGGGGGGGGGTCAGCCCCAGCATTTT. Translating gives CASSLLGGGQPQHF.